The 21 T cell receptor beta chains in this list originate from one sample, sequenced in a study of control samples from healthy donors and cancer patients. Measured with immunoSEQ multiplex PCR; TCRdb has only the in-frame clones, and not every one. The sample consists of over 150,000 clones, roughly 94% of them appearing once. The sequencing sample was made of PBMCs. All receptors derive from a man in his sixties with colorectal cancer.

The J gene is TRBJ1-5, the V gene TRBV7-8, with a weak D call TRBD1 (5 bases). The germline V and J ends were trimmed by 2 bases and 1 base, with 15 bases remaining between them. The CDR3 is 17 residues long. The germline V gene has CDR1 SGHVS and CDR2 FQNEAQ. CDR3 sequence: CASSLYGIGGSNQPQHF. CDR3 in DNA: TGTGCCAGCAGCTTATACGGGATTGGGGGGAGCAATCAGCCCCAGCATTTT.

This chain connects TRBV9 to TRBJ2-3; 12 bases line up with TRBD1. CDR3 length equals 14 residues. Germline values: CDR1 SGDLS, CDR2 YYNGEE. V lost 3 bases to trimming and J lost 7 bases; unmatched junction nucleotides: 3. This CDR3 is CASSGGQGANTQYF. DNA for the CDR3: TGTGCCAGCAGCGGGGGACAGGGGGCGAATACGCAGTATTTT.

The CDR3 nucleotides read TGTGCCAGCAGGGGACAGATAGACACTGAAGCTTTCTTT. Its protein is CASRGQIDTEAFF. The J gene is TRBJ1-1, the V gene TRBV7-9, with 7 bases that match TRBD1. Germline V lookup: CDR1 SEHNR, CDR2 FQNEAQ (reference sequence). This CDR3 region has 13 residues. Losses at the gene ends were 6 bases for V and 3 bases for J; bases not matched to a gene: 4. Combining the CDR3 with reference TRBV7-9 and TRBJ1-1 gives the whole variable domain DTGVSQNPRHKITKRGQNVTFRCDPISEHNRLYWYRQTLGQGPEFLTYFQNEAQLEKSRLLSDRFSAERPKGSFSTLEIQRTEQGDSAMYLCASRGQIDTEAFFGQGTRLTVV.

This clone came up a few times. J is TRBJ1-2 and V is TRBV4-1; possible D gene TRBD1, 6 bases. The germline V gene has CDR1 MGHRA and CDR2 YSYEKL. CDR3 length: 15 residues. Trimming took off 1 base at V and 4 bases at J, with 13 bases between the two ends. Written as DNA, the CDR3 is TGCGCCAGCAGCCAAGGGCTCGGACAGCTCTATGGCTACACCTTC. Translating it yields CASSQGLGQLYGYTF.

This clone was observed a handful of times. The chain recombines TRBV24-1 with TRBJ2-7, with D perhaps TRBD2 (7 bases). Germline V lookup: CDR1 KGHDR, CDR2 SFDVKD. The CDR3 has 14 amino acids. Trimming removed 8 bases from V and 2 bases from J, with 15 bases in between. This CDR3 is CATKEGGLPYEQYF. The CDR3 coding sequence is TGTGCCACCAAAGAGGGGGGGCTACCCTACGAGCAGTACTTC.

The gene calls are TRBV2 and TRBJ1-6; D gene unclear. Per germline, CDR1 SNHLY and CDR2 FYNNEI. The CDR3 runs to 15 residues. V was cut by 6 bases and J by 0 bases, with 9 bases left in between. The CDR3 DNA sequence: TGTGCCAGCAGGGCTCCGAGCTCCTATAATTCACCCCTCCACTTT. Residues: CASRAPSSYNSPLHF.

The rearrangement joins TRBV7-6 to TRBJ2-3, with D perhaps matching TRBD1 (7 bases). The germline V gene has CDR1 SGHVS and CDR2 FNYEAQ. The CDR3 extends over 18 amino acids. Trimming shortened V by 1 base and J by 0 bases, and 17 bases separated the two germline ends. The CDR3 DNA follows: TGTGCCAGCAGCTTAGATCAGGGGGGAGTCCTTAGCACAGATACGCAGTATTTT. It specifies CASSLDQGGVLSTDTQYF. Combining the CDR3 with reference TRBV7-6 and TRBJ2-3 gives the whole variable domain GAGVSQSPRYKVTKRGQDVALRCDPISGHVSLYWYRQALGQGPEFLTYFNYEAQQDKSGLPNDRFSAERPEGSISTLTIQRTEQRDSAMYRCASSLDQGGVLSTDTQYFGPGTRLTVL.

This CDR3 reads CASSSSSYEQYF. CDR3 coding DNA: TGTGCCAGCAGCTCCAGCTCCTACGAGCAGTACTTC. V and J are TRBV7-2 and TRBJ2-7; D uncertain. The CDR3 sequence is 12 residues long. V lost 4 bases and J lost 0, with 4 bases in between. Per the germline V gene, CDR1 is SGHTA and CDR2 is FQGNSA.

About this clone itself: The junction differs from germline at one of its ends, possibly a read error. V is TRBV27 and J is TRBJ2-2, with 7 bases lining up with TRBD1. The CDR3 loop spans 15 amino acids. The germline CDR1 and CDR2 sequences are MNHEY and SMNVEV (reference sequence). The DNA for the CDR3 is TGTGCCAGCAGTTCCCGACAGGGCTTAGACCGGGGAGCTGTTTTT. Residues: CASSSRQGLDRGAVF.

The J gene is TRBJ2-7, the V gene TRBV18; a possible D gene is TRBD1 (6 bases). The V end was cut by 0 bases, the J end by 6 bases, with 15 bases between. The CDR3 contains 15 residues. Germline V CDR1 and CDR2: KGHSH, LQKENI. CDR3 nucleotide sequence: TGTGCCAGCTCACCACCGGCAGGGGCGAACGCCGAGCAGTACTTC. It yields the protein CASSPPAGANAEQYF.

The V gene is TRBV19, the J gene TRBJ1-2, with D unresolved. With 0 bases removed from V and 2 bases from J, the gap between germline ends came to 10 bases. CDR1 and CDR2 from the germline V gene are LNHDA and SQIVND (reference sequence). CDR3 length equals 15 residues. CDR3 sequence reads: CASSIDPDGNYGYTF. CDR3 coding DNA: TGTGCCAGTAGTATAGACCCGGACGGCAACTATGGCTACACCTTC.

The chain employs TRBV19 and TRBJ1-2; possible D gene TRBD1, 6 bases. Between the trimmed V and J ends, which lost 0 bases and 6 bases, there was a span of 17 bases. The length of the CDR3 is 16 residues. CDR1 and CDR2 (germline): LNHDA, SQIVND (reference sequence). CDR3 DNA sequence: TGTGCCAGTAGTATAGAAGGCAGGGGTCCCCTCGATGGCTACACCTTC. Translated: CASSIEGRGPLDGYTF.

The chain uses TRBV2 and TRBJ1-5; TRBD1 aligns across 8 bases. Germline assignment: CDR1 SNHLY and CDR2 FYNNEI. The CDR3 runs to 16 residues. V dropped 4 bases and J dropped 2; count of bases not matched to a gene: 7. The CDR3 coding sequence is TGTGCCAGCAGTGGCCTAGTGACAGGGGGCAATCAGCCCCAGCATTTT. It encodes CASSGLVTGGNQPQHF.

CDR3 loop: CASSSIGGLYEQYF. CDR3 nucleotide sequence: TGTGCCAGCAGTTCCATTGGGGGCTTATACGAGCAGTACTTC. The chain employs TRBV6-5 and TRBJ2-7; the D gene is possibly TRBD1 (6 bases). Trimming took 4 bases from V and 4 from J, leaving 14 bases between them. CDR1 and CDR2 from the germline V gene are MNHEY and SVGAGI. The CDR3 has 14 residues.

The chain couples TRBV7-2 to TRBJ2-7, with D perhaps given as TRBD1 or TRBD2 (5 bases each). Per the germline V gene, CDR1 is SGHTA and CDR2 is FQGNSA. CDR3 size: 13 residues. V was clipped by 8 bases and J by 4 bases, with 15 bases between them. The CDR3 protein is CASQGLGVYEQYF. The CDR3 DNA follows: TGTGCCAGCCAAGGGCTGGGGGTTTACGAGCAGTACTTC. Looking up the rest from reference TRBV7-2 and TRBJ2-7 gives the full variable domain: GAGVSQSPSNKVTEKGKDVELRCDPISGHTALYWYRQSLGQGLEFLIYFQGNSAPDKSGLPSDRFSAERTGGSVSTLTIQRTQQEDSAVYLCASQGLGVYEQYFGPGTRLTVT.

This chain uses TRBV27 with TRBJ1-5, with D perhaps TRBD1 (5 bases). The CDR3 runs to 17 residues. Germline CDR1 MNHEY, CDR2 SMNVEV (reference sequence). V shed 0 bases and J shed 6 bases, with 18 bases lying between them. The CDR3 loop reads CASSLSGRPSIGQPQHF. CDR3 DNA sequence: TGTGCCAGCAGTTTATCGGGGCGCCCTTCCATAGGTCAGCCCCAGCATTTT.

The rearrangement joins TRBV28 to TRBJ2-5; 9 bases match TRBD1. The germline gives CDR1 MDHEN, CDR2 SYDVKM. The J segment lost 3 bases and the V segment lost 2 bases, leaving 7 bases of the junction unmatched. The CDR3 contains 16 residues. The CDR3 loop is CASSLPGQGSEETQYF. CDR3 nucleotide sequence: TGTGCCAGCAGTTTACCCGGACAGGGGAGTGAAGAGACCCAGTACTTC.

The V call is TRBV7-8, the J call TRBJ1-2, with TRBD1 identical over 8 bases. This CDR3 has 13 residues. The V gene end was trimmed by 5 bases and the J gene end by 4 bases; junction bases not matched to a gene: 3. CDR1 and CDR2 from the germline V gene are SGHVS and FQNEAQ. The CDR3 coding sequence is TGTGCCAGCAGCCCAACAGGGGGCTATGGCTACACCTTC. Its translation is CASSPTGGYGYTF.

The rearrangement joins TRBV6-5 to TRBJ1-1; D uncertain. Germline V CDR1 and CDR2: MNHEY, SVGAGI. V was cut by 10 bases and J by 4 bases, with 22 bases left in between. CDR3 length equals 15 residues. CDR3 in amino acids: CAILPRSGNGTEAFF. In nucleotides, the CDR3 is TGTGCCATCCTCCCTAGGTCCGGGAATGGCACTGAAGCTTTCTTT.

The chain couples TRBV5-5 to TRBJ2-7; tentatively, D is TRBD1 (6 bases). Germline CDR1 SGHKS, CDR2 YYEKEE (reference sequence). V lost 5 bases, J lost 2 bases, and 14 bases lay in between. CDR3 length: 14 residues. CDR3 DNA sequence: TGTGCCAGCAGGGGGGCCCAGGGGCCCTACGAGCAGTACTTC. Its protein is CASRGAQGPYEQYF.

This chain links TRBV6-5 with TRBJ1-5; no clear D gene. This CDR3 is built from 14 residues. V lost 8 bases to trimming and J lost 0 bases, with 11 bases between them. From germline, CDR1 is MNHEY and CDR2 SVGAGI. The CDR3 loop reads CASGKGYSNQPQHF. As DNA, the CDR3 is TGTGCCAGCGGAAAGGGCTATAGCAATCAGCCCCAGCATTTT.